Listed below are T cell receptor beta chains from one sample, sequenced in a study of T cell responses to AZD1222 COVID-19 vaccine. The protocol was immunoSEQ multiplex PCR, while the TCRdb copy is restricted to in-frame clones and leaves out a portion. The listing records over 120,000 clones. Sequencing was performed on peripheral blood. These receptors all stem from an adult in good health. Both conserved end residues are part of each CDR3. Fields, in order: V gene, J gene, D gene, CDR3 DNA, CDR3 protein. The D gene is left open where the match is weak.

v_call: TRBV24-1
j_call: TRBJ2-1
d_call: NA
cdr3_nt: TGTGCCACCTCGCGTGGGGGAGGCAATGAGCAGTTCTTC
cdr3_aa: CATSRGGGNEQFF

v_call: TRBV24-1
j_call: TRBJ1-3
d_call: NA
cdr3_nt: TGTGCCACCAGTGAGGGAGCATATGGAAACACCATATATTTT
cdr3_aa: CATSEGAYGNTIYF

v_call: TRBV6-6
j_call: TRBJ2-3
d_call: TRBD2
cdr3_nt: TGTGCCAGCAGACGACTAGCGGGGGGTGGGGCTAGCACAGATACGCAGTATTTT
cdr3_aa: CASRRLAGGGASTDTQYF

v_call: TRBV7-9
j_call: TRBJ1-4
d_call: NA
cdr3_nt: TGTGCCAGCAGCTTAGGATGGGTAGCCGGTAATGAAAAACTGTTTTTT
cdr3_aa: CASSLGWVAGNEKLFF

v_call: TRBV28
j_call: TRBJ2-1
d_call: NA
cdr3_nt: TGTGCCAGCTGTACAGGGTCCTACAATGAGCAGTTCTTC
cdr3_aa: CASCTGSYNEQFF

v_call: TRBV20-1
j_call: TRBJ1-6
d_call: NA
cdr3_nt: TGCAGTACTAGTGTTCTCGGCCCGGGGGGAAATTCACCCCTCCACTTT
cdr3_aa: CSTSVLGPGGNSPLHF

v_call: TRBV30
j_call: TRBJ2-2
d_call: NA
cdr3_nt: TGTGCCTGGAATTTCAGGGGTAGGACCGGGGAGCTGTTTTTT
cdr3_aa: CAWNFRGRTGELFF

v_call: TRBV18
j_call: TRBJ1-6
d_call: NA
cdr3_nt: TGTGCCAGCTCACCGGACAGCCTTAATTCACCCCTCCGCTTT
cdr3_aa: CASSPDSLNSPLRF

v_call: TRBV7-2
j_call: TRBJ2-2
d_call: TRBD1
cdr3_nt: TGTGCCAGCCCCCCGACAGGGGGCGGAAACACCGGGGAGCTGTTTTTT
cdr3_aa: CASPPTGGGNTGELFF

v_call: TRBV6-5
j_call: TRBJ1-5
d_call: TRBD1
cdr3_nt: TGTGCCAGCAGTTTGGACAGGGGTAGCAATCAGCCCCAGCATTTT
cdr3_aa: CASSLDRGSNQPQHF

v_call: TRBV4-2
j_call: TRBJ2-3
d_call: NA
cdr3_nt: TGTGCCAGCAGCCAATCCCCGGAACCCGATACGCAGTATTTT
cdr3_aa: CASSQSPEPDTQYF

v_call: TRBV7-2
j_call: TRBJ2-5
d_call: TRBD2
cdr3_nt: TGTGCCAGCAGCTCCGTGACTAGCGGCCAAGAGACCCAGTACTTC
cdr3_aa: CASSSVTSGQETQYF

v_call: TRBV30
j_call: TRBJ1-1
d_call: TRBD1
cdr3_nt: TGTGCCTGGAGTGTCCCCCCCAGGGGGCCTGAAGCTTTCTTT
cdr3_aa: CAWSVPPRGPEAFF

v_call: TRBV14
j_call: TRBJ2-7
d_call: NA
cdr3_nt: TGTGCCAGCAGCCAAGATTCGACCCGCTCCTACGAGCAGTACTTC
cdr3_aa: CASSQDSTRSYEQYF